The 25 T cell receptor beta chains below come from one sample, sequenced in a study of T cell responses to AZD1222 COVID-19 vaccine (dated by TCRdb to 2020 to 2022). In the paper's terms, the time point label means: about 28 days (+/-7) after the second vaccine dose. The library came from the immunoSEQ multiplex PCR assay. In its TCRdb copy, this immuneACCESS table keeps in-frame sequences only and misses some clones. Where compared with another copy, unresolved V genes explain less than half of these, and the others have no known cause. Here the sample has approximately 75,000 clones; around 86% occur a single time. In total, the top ten clones hold less than 20% of the sample. The specimen comprised peripheral blood, sampled 28 days after the second AZD1222 dose. The receptors were gathered from an adult who received the AZD1222 COVID-19 vaccine.

This clone was detected once. The V call is TRBV4-1, the J call TRBJ2-1, with 7 bases identical to TRBD2. The CDR3 sequence is 16 residues long. V lost 1 base, J lost 8 bases, and 11 bases stayed unmatched. CDR1 is MGHRA, CDR2 YSYEKL, per germline. CDR3 DNA: TGCGCCAGCAGCCAAGGGCGGTGGGGGGGGGAAGATGAGCAGTTCTTC. It yields the protein CASSQGRWGGEDEQFF.

V usage is TRBV5-4 and J usage is TRBJ1-1, with D uncertain. Trimming left V 6 bases short and J 1 base short, with 10 bases between. The CDR3 consists of 13 residues. Germline V gene sequence: CDR1 SGHNT, CDR2 YYREEE (reference sequence). The CDR3 region has the DNA TGTGCCAGCACCCCGTGGGGGAACACTGAAGCTTTCTTT. Translated, it gives CASTPWGNTEAFF.

The chain recombines TRBV12-5 with TRBJ2-5; TRBD1 is a possible D gene (6 bases). Germline CDR1 reads LGHNT; CDR2 reads FRNRAP. CDR3 length equals 14 residues. V shed 5 bases and J shed 5 bases, with 15 bases lying between them. The CDR3 DNA reads TGTGCTAGTGGTCATGAAGGGGGATGGGAGACCCAGTACTTC. Residues: CASGHEGGWETQYF. The complete variable domain, with remaining parts taken from reference TRBV12-5 and TRBJ2-5, reads DARVTQTPRHKVTEMGQEVTMRCQPILGHNTVFWYRQTMMQGLELLAYFRNRAPLDDSGMPKDRFSAEMPDATLATLKIQPSEPRDSAVYFCASGHEGGWETQYFGPGTRLLVL.

The chain uses TRBV12-3 or TRBV12-4 and TRBJ1-6, with D uncertain. The CDR3 sequence is 13 residues long. V gave up 5 bases and J gave up 10 bases, with 12 bases separating them. The CDR3 loop is CASSVQPGSPLHF. DNA for the CDR3: TGTGCCAGCAGTGTCCAGCCAGGCTCACCCCTCCACTTT.

V gene TRBV7-2 combines with J gene TRBJ2-3; 9 bases agree with TRBD2. V dropped 4 bases and J dropped 2; count of bases not matched to a gene: 10. The length of the CDR3 is 17 residues. Germline V gives CDR1 SGHTA, CDR2 FQGNSA. In DNA form, the CDR3 reads TGTGCCAGCAGCTACCGGGGGCGGGGGGGCCCCACAGATACGCAGTATTTT. Protein product: CASSYRGRGGPTDTQYF.

V and J are TRBV9 and TRBJ1-2, with D uncertain. The germline V gene encodes CDR1 SGDLS and CDR2 YYNGEE. The CDR3 consists of 14 residues. Trimming took 2 bases from V and 1 from J, leaving 9 bases between them. Here the CDR3 reads CASSVSGNNYGYTF. The CDR3 DNA reads TGTGCCAGCAGCGTGTCCGGGAATAACTATGGCTACACCTTC.

The rearrangement uses TRBV19 and TRBJ2-5; TRBD2 is a possible D gene (5 bases). CDR3 length: 17 amino acids. V lost 1 base and J 5 bases, leaving 20 bases between the germline ends. Looked up from germline, CDR1 is LNHDA and CDR2 is SQIVND (reference sequence). As DNA, the CDR3 is TGTGCCAGTAGTATAGGCCGATTAGGAGGAGGACGGGAGACCCAGTACTTC. Protein product: CASSIGRLGGGRETQYF.

V and J are TRBV7-2 and TRBJ1-1, with unresolved D. The V end lost 3 bases, the J end lost 5 bases, and 13 bases lay between the germline ends. The germline gives CDR1 SGHTA, CDR2 FQGNSA. This CDR3 region has 14 residues. The CDR3 coding sequence is TGTGCCAGCAGCTTGTCCGGGTATCTGACTGAAGCTTTCTTT. This sequence encodes CASSLSGYLTEAFF.

V usage is TRBV5-1 and J usage is TRBJ2-5, with 7 nucleotides matching TRBD1. The CDR3 covers 14 residues. Looked up from germline, CDR1 is SGHRS and CDR2 is YFSETQ. V dropped 6 bases and J dropped 5; count of bases not matched to a gene: 10. CDR3 in DNA: TGCGCCAGCACTCCCAGACAGGGTCACGAGACCCAGTACTTC. It codes for CASTPRQGHETQYF.

V is TRBV29-1 and J is TRBJ1-1; D is unclear. Germline V gene sequence: CDR1 SQVTM, CDR2 ANQGSEA. The CDR3 has 12 amino acids. V was clipped by 5 bases and J by 5 bases, with 12 bases between them. CDR3 sequence reads: CSVSAVWTEAFF. Written as DNA, the CDR3 is TGCAGCGTTTCCGCTGTTTGGACTGAAGCTTTCTTT. Based on the CDR3 plus reference TRBV29-1 and TRBJ1-1, the full variable domain is SAVISQKPSRDICQRGTSLTIQCQVDSQVTMMFWYRQQPGQSLTLIATANQGSEATYESGFVIDKFPISRPNLTFSTLTVSNMSPEDSSIYLCSVSAVWTEAFFGQGTRLTVV.

CDR3 residues: CASGPGSPETQYF. The DNA of the CDR3 is TGTGCTAGTGGTCCAGGATCCCCAGAGACCCAGTACTTC. This rearrangement joins TRBV12-5 to TRBJ2-5; D call uncertain. Trimming shortened V by 5 bases and J by 4 bases, and 11 bases separated the two germline ends. CDR3 size: 13 residues. Per the germline V gene, CDR1 is LGHNT and CDR2 is FRNRAP.

The V and J genes are TRBV6-5 and TRBJ1-2; 12 bases align to TRBD1. The V gene's germline CDR1 is MNHEY and CDR2 SVGAGI. With 0 bases clipped from V and 8 bases from J, the junction kept 1 base outside the gene matches. The CDR3 spans 14 residues. The CDR3 loop is CASSYSGTGGGYTF. For the CDR3, the DNA is TGTGCCAGCAGTTACTCCGGGACAGGGGGCGGCTACACCTTC.

In DNA form, the CDR3 reads TGTGCCTGGAGTATCAAGGACCGGAGCTCCTACGAGCAGTACTTC. Residues: CAWSIKDRSSYEQYF. V is TRBV30 and J is TRBJ2-7; D ambiguous. The germline V gene encodes CDR1 GTSNPN and CDR2 SVGIG (reference sequence). The CDR3 is 15 amino acids. Trimming took 2 bases from V and 0 from J, leaving 14 bases between them.

The chain is built from TRBV2 and TRBJ1-2; D possibly corresponds to TRBD1 (6 bases). V lost 6 bases and J 5 bases, leaving 13 bases between the germline ends. Germline V gene sequence: CDR1 SNHLY, CDR2 FYNNEI. This CDR3 is 13 amino acids long. The CDR3 DNA is TGTGCCAGCAGACCGGACGGACAGTATGGCTACACCTTC. Translation gives CASRPDGQYGYTF.

The chain has TRBV28 and TRBJ2-3; D might be TRBD1 or TRBD2, each matching 5 bases. V gave up 1 base and J gave up 1 base, with 21 bases separating them. Germline V gives CDR1 MDHEN, CDR2 SYDVKM. The CDR3 extends over 19 amino acids. The CDR3 nucleotides are TGTGCCAGCAGTTTATATGTCTTGGGACCCAGCCTCCGCACAGATACGCAGTATTTT. It yields the protein CASSLYVLGPSLRTDTQYF.

V and J are TRBV27 and TRBJ2-3; 9 bases map to TRBD2. With 7 bases clipped from V and 2 bases from J, the junction kept 4 bases outside the gene matches. The V gene's germline CDR1 is MNHEY and CDR2 SMNVEV (reference sequence). The CDR3 is made up of 14 amino acids. The DNA for the CDR3 is TGTGCCAGCAAGCGGGGGGCCCTCACAGATACGCAGTATTTT. Protein product: CASKRGALTDTQYF.

The V and J genes are TRBV11-2 and TRBJ2-3; 10 bases fit TRBD2. V lost 3 bases and J lost 1; bases outside the gene matches: 10. The germline gives CDR1 SGHAT, CDR2 FQNNGV. This CDR3 contains 18 residues. CDR3 region: CASSLSRLAGARTDTQYF. The CDR3 DNA reads as TGTGCCAGCAGCTTGAGTCGGCTAGCGGGGGCTCGCACAGATACGCAGTATTTT.

The rearrangement links TRBV3-1 (or the pseudogene TRBV3-2) to TRBJ2-7; weak D call: TRBD1 (6 bases). The CDR3 extends over 15 amino acids. The V end was cut by 0 bases, the J end by 6 bases, with 15 bases between. The germline gives CDR1 LGHDT, CDR2 YNNKEL (reference sequence). CDR3 nucleotide sequence: TGTGCCAGCAGCCAAGACCTTAGAACAGGGTCCGAGCAGTACTTC. Translating gives CASSQDLRTGSEQYF.

The chain's CDR3 is CASSKVGVYEQYF. CDR3 nucleotide sequence: TGTGCCAGTAGTAAGGTTGGCGTCTACGAGCAGTACTTC. The chain employs TRBV19 and TRBJ2-7; D gene ambiguous. The V gene's germline CDR1 is LNHDA and CDR2 SQIVND (reference sequence). Deletions cut 4 bases from V and 3 bases from J, with 10 bases between. The CDR3 runs 13 residues.

The chain combines TRBV29-1 with TRBJ1-4; D remains ambiguous. Per the germline V gene, CDR1 is SQVTM and CDR2 is ANQGSEA. The CDR3 extends over 14 amino acids. The V end lost 4 bases, the J end lost 3 bases, and 12 bases lay between the germline ends. The CDR3 DNA follows: TGCAGCGTTGTGGCCGGTGGTTCTAATGAAAAACTGTTTTTT. It is translated as CSVVAGGSNEKLFF.

The V and J genes are TRBV11-2 and TRBJ2-6; D is ambiguous. The CDR3 length is 14 residues. Germline CDR1 reads SGHAT; CDR2 reads FQNNGV. V gave up 6 bases and J gave up 0 bases, with 6 bases separating them. CDR3 sequence: CASSRISGANVLTF. The CDR3, as DNA: TGTGCCAGCAGTAGGATCTCTGGGGCCAACGTCCTGACTTTC.

The rearrangement joins TRBV3-1 (or the pseudogene TRBV3-2) to TRBJ2-1; D may match TRBD1 or TRBD2 (6 bases each). Germline V gives CDR1 LGHDT, CDR2 YNNKEL (reference sequence). The CDR3 is 15 residues long. V dropped 1 base and J dropped 8 bases, with 15 bases sitting between them. CDR3 residues: CASSQVWGAGDEQFF. For the CDR3, the DNA is TGTGCCAGCAGCCAAGTCTGGGGGGCCGGAGATGAGCAGTTCTTC.

This chain joins TRBV19 and TRBJ1-5; a possible D gene is TRBD1 (5 bases). The CDR3 has 16 residues. Germline V gene lookup returns CDR1 LNHDA and CDR2 SQIVND (reference sequence). Trimming stripped 0 bases from V and 4 bases from J, with 13 bases between. The CDR3 DNA sequence: TGTGCCAGTAGTATAGATCGTCAGGGACTAAATCAGCCCCAGCATTTT. Translation gives CASSIDRQGLNQPQHF.

Here the CDR3 DNA reads TGCGCCAGCAGCTGGACCGGGACTAAAGGAGGAGAGACCCAGTACTTC. It is translated as CASSWTGTKGGETQYF. The chain employs TRBV5-1 and TRBJ2-5; 7 bases fit TRBD2. The junction had 12 bases not matched to a gene; V was cut back by 3 bases and J by 4 bases. CDR3 size: 16 residues. CDR1 is SGHRS and CDR2 is YFSETQ in the germline V gene.

This chain links TRBV10-3 with TRBJ1-5; 7 bases are a match to TRBD1. Germline values: CDR1 ENHRY, CDR2 SYGVKD. This CDR3 is 13 amino acids long. Trimming cost V 8 bases and J 8 bases; bases outside gene matches: 9. CDR3 loop: CAIGEEGAKPQHF. For the CDR3, the DNA is TGTGCCATCGGGGAGGAGGGGGCAAAGCCCCAGCATTTT.